Only one count was recorded for the clone carrying this T cell receptor beta chain. This specimen belongs to a study of blood T cell repertoires in COVID-19. Study-level background: Specimens from acute and convalescent COVID-19 originated in the United States, Italy and Spain. T cells, B-cell-depleted T cells, or PBMCs provided the cDNA or gDNA that served as material.

In the authors' workflow: Nucleated cell number was recorded as an estimate derived from reference gene primer amplification. The data were produced by immunoSEQ multiplex PCR, yet TCRdb's version contains in-frame clones alone and is incomplete. Clone size and V and J calls were adopted from that table, with D and trimming inferred from the DNA. The profile shows about 200,000 clones, 86% of them singletons. Germline CDR1 LGHDT, CDR2 YNNKEL (reference sequence). CDR3 length: 16 residues. V shed 3 bases, J shed 0 bases, and the junction held 7 bases outside the gene matches. This receptor was obtained from a woman in her seventies with acute or convalescent COVID-19. The sample was peripheral blood. This sequence joins TRBV3-1 (or the pseudogene TRBV3-2) and TRBJ1-1; 7 nucleotides line up with TRBD1. This chain's CDR3 is CASSHRGGRVNTEAFF. CDR3 sequence (DNA): TGTGCCAGCAGCCATAGAGGGGGCAGGGTGAACACTGAAGCTTTCTTT.